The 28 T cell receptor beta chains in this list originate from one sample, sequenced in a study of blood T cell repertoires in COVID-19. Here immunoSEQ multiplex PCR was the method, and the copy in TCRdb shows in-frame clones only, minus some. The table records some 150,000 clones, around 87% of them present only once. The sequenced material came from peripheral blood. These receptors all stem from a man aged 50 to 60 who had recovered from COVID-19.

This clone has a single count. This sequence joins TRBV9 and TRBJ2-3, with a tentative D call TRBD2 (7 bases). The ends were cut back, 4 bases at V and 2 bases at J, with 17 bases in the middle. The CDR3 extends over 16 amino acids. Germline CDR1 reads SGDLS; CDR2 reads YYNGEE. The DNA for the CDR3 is TGTGCCAGCAGCCCCGGCCGGGGGGCCCTCACAGATACGCAGTATTTT. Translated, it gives CASSPGRGALTDTQYF.

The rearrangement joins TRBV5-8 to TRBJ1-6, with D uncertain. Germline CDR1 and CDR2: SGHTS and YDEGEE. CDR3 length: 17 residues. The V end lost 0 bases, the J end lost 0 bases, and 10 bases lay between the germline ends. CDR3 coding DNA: TGTGCCAGCAGCTTGGGAGTCCTAAGCTCCTATAATTCACCCCTCCACTTT. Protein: CASSLGVLSSYNSPLHF. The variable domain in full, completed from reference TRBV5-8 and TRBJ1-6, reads EAGVTQSPTHLIKTRGQQATLRCSPISGHTSVYWYQQALGLGLQFLLWYDEGEERNRGNFPPRFSGRQFPNYSSELNVNALELEDSALYLCASSLGVLSSYNSPLHFGNGTRLTVT.

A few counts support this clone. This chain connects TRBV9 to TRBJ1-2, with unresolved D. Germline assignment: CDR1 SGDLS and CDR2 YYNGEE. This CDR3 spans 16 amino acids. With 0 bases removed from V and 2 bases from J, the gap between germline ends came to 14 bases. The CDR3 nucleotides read TGTGCCAGCAGCGTAGACCCTACGGGCGGGAACTATGGCTACACCTTC. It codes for CASSVDPTGGNYGYTF.

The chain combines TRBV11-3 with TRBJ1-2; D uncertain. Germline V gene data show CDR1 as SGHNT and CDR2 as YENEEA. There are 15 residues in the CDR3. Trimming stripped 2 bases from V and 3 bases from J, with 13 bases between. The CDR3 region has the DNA TGTGCCAGCAGCTTATATGGATCGGGAGACTATGGCTACACCTTC. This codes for CASSLYGSGDYGYTF.

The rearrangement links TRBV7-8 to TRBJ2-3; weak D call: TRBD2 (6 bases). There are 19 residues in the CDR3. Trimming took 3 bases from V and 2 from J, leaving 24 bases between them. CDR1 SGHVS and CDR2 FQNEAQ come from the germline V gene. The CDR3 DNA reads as TGTGCCAGCAGCTTGCGCAGACCGGGACTGAGCGTATACACAGATACGCAGTATTTT. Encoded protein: CASSLRRPGLSVYTDTQYF.

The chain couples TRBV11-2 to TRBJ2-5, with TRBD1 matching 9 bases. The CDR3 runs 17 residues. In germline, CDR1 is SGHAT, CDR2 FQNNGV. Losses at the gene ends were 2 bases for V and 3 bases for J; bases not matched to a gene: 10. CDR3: CASSLWALRQGEETQYF. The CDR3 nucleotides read TGTGCCAGCAGCTTATGGGCCCTGAGACAGGGGGAAGAGACCCAGTACTTC.

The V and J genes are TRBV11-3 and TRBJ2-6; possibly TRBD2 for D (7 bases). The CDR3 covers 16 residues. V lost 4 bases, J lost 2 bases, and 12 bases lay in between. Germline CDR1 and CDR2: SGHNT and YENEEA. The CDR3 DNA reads TGTGCCAGCAGCTCCCACGGGGGGCCTGGGGCCAACGTCCTGACTTTC. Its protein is CASSSHGGPGANVLTF.

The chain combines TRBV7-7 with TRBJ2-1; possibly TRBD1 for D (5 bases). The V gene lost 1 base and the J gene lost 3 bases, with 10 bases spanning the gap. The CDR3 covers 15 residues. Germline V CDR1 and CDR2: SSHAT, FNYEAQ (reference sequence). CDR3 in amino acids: CASSLGAGRYNEQFF. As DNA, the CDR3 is TGTGCCAGCAGCTTAGGGGCAGGGCGCTACAATGAGCAGTTCTTC. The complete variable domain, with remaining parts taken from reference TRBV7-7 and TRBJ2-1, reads GAGVSQSPRYKVTKRGQDVTLRCDPISSHATLYWYQQALGQGPEFLTYFNYEAQPDKSGLPSDRFSAERPEGSISTLTIQRTEQRDSAMYRCASSLGAGRYNEQFFGPGTRLTVL.

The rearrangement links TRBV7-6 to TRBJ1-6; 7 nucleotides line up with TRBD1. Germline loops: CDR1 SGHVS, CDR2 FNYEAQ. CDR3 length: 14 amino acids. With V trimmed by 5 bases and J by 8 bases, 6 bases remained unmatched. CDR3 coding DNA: TGTGCCAGCAGCCCGGGACAGATTGATTCACCCCTCCACTTT. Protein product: CASSPGQIDSPLHF.

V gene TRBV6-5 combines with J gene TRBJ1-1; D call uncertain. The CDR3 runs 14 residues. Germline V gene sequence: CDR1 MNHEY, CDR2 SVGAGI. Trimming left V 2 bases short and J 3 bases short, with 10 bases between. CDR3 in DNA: TGTGCCAGCAGTTACATGGTGGGCTACACTGAAGCTTTCTTT. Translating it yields CASSYMVGYTEAFF.

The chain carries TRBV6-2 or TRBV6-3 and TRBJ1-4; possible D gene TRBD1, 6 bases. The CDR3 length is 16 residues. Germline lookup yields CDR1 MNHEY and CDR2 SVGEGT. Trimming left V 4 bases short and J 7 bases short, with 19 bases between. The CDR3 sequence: CASSSEDSRGGEKLFF. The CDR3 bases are TGTGCCAGCAGTTCTGAGGACAGCCGAGGGGGTGAAAAACTGTTTTTT.

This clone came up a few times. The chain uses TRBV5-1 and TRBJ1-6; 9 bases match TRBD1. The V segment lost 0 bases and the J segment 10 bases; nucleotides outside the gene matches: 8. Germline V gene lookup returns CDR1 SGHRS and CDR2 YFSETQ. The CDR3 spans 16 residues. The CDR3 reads CASSLGGTGFNSPLHF. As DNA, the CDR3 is TGCGCCAGCAGCTTGGGGGGGACAGGGTTCAACTCACCCCTCCACTTT.

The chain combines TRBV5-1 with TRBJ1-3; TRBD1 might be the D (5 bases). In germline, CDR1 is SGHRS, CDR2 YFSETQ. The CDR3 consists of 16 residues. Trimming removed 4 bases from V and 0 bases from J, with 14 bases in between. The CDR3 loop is CASSPDTGDSGNTIYF. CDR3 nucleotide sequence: TGCGCCAGCAGCCCGGATACAGGTGACTCTGGAAACACCATATATTTT.

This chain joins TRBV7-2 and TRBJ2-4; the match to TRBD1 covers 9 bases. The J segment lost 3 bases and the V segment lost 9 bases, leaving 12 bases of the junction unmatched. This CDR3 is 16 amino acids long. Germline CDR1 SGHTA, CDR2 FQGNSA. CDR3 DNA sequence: TGTGCCAGGGGTACCGGGACAGGGTGTAACAAAAACATTCAGTACTTC. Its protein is CARGTGTGCNKNIQYF.

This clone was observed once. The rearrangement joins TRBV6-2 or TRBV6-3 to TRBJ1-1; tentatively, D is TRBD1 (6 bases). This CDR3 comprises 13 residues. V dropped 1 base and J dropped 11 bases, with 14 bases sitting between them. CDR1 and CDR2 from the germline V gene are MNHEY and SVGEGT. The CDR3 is CASSYWGPDNAFF. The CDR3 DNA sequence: TGTGCCAGCAGTTACTGGGGGCCAGATAACGCTTTCTTT.

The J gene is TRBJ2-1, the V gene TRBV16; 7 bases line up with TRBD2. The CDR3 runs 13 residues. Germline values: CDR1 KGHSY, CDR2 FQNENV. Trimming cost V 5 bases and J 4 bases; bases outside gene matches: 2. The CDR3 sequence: CASSVAGYNEQFF. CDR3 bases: TGTGCCAGCAGCGTAGCGGGTTACAATGAGCAGTTCTTC.

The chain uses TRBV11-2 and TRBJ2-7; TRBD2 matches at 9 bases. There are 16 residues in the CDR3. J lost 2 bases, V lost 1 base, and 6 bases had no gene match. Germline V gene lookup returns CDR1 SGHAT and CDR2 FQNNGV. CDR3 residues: CASSLGRSGGAYEQYF. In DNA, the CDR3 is TGTGCCAGCAGCTTAGGCCGTAGCGGGGGAGCCTACGAGCAGTACTTC.

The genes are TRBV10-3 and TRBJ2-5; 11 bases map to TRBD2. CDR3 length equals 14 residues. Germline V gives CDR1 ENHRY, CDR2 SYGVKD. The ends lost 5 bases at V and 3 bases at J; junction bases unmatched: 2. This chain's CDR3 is CAISQTSGEETQYF. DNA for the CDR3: TGTGCCATCAGTCAGACTAGCGGGGAAGAGACCCAGTACTTC.

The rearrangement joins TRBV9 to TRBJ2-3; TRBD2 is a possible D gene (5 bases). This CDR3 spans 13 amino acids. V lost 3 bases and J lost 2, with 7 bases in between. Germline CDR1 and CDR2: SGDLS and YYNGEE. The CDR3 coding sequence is TGTGCCAGCAGCGCCCGGGACACAGATACGCAGTATTTT. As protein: CASSARDTDTQYF.

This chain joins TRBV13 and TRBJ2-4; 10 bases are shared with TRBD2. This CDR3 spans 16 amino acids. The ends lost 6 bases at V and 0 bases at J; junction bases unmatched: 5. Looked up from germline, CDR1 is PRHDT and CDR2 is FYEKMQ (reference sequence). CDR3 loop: CASSHSGGIAKNIQYF. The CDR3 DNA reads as TGTGCCAGCAGTCATAGCGGGGGGATAGCCAAAAACATTCAGTACTTC.

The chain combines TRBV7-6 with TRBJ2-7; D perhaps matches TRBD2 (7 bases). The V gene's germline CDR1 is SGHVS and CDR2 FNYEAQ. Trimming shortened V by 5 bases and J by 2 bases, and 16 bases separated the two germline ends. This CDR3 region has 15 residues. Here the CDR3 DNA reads TGTGCCAGCAGCGCGGTCGGGGGGCGACCCTACGAGCAGTACTTC. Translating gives CASSAVGGRPYEQYF.

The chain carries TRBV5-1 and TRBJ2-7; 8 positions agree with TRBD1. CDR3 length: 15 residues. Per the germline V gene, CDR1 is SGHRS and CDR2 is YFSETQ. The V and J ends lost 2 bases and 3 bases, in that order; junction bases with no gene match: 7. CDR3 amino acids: CASSLGDRLYYEQYF. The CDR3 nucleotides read TGCGCCAGCAGCTTAGGGGACAGGCTATACTACGAGCAGTACTTC.

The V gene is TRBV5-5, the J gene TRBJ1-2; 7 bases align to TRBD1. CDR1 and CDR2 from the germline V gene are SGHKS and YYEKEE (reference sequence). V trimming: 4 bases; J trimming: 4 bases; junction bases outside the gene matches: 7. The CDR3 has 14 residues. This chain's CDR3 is CASSGTAVSYGYTF. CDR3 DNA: TGTGCCAGCAGCGGGACAGCAGTCTCCTATGGCTACACCTTC.

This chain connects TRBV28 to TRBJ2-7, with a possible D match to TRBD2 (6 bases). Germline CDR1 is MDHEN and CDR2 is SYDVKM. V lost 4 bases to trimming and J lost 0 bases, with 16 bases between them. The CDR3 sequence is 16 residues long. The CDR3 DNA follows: TGTGCCAGCAGTTCCCCGGGACTCTTGTTCTCCTACGAGCAGTACTTC. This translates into CASSSPGLLFSYEQYF.

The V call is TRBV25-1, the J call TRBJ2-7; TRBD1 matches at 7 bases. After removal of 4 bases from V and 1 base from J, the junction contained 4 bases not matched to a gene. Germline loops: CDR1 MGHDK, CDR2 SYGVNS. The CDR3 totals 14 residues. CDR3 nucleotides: TGTGCCAGCAGTGGAACGGGACAGTCCTACGAGCAGTACTTC. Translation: CASSGTGQSYEQYF.

CDR3: CASSLVGYTQYF. Written as DNA, the CDR3 is TGTGCCAGCAGCTTGGTCGGGTATACGCAGTATTTT. V and J are TRBV5-4 and TRBJ2-3; D not resolved. Trimming left V 0 bases short and J 7 bases short, with 6 bases between. The CDR3 loop spans 12 amino acids. Germline V gene data show CDR1 as SGHNT and CDR2 as YYREEE (reference sequence).

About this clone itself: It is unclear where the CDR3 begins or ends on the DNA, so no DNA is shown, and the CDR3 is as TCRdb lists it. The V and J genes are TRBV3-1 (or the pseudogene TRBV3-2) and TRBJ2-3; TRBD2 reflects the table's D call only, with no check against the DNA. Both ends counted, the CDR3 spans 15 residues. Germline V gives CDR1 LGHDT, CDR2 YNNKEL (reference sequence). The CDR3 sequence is CASSQDWGLGTREYF.

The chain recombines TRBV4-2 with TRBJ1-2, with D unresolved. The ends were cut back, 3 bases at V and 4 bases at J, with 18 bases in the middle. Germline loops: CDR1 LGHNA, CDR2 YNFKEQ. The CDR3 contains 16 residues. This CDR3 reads CASSQDYGRGFYGYTF. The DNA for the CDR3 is TGTGCCAGCAGCCAGGACTATGGGCGGGGTTTCTATGGCTACACCTTC.